Below are 13 T cell receptor beta chains sequenced from a single sample in a study of T cell responses to AZD1222 COVID-19 vaccine. The repertoire was sequenced with immunoSEQ multiplex PCR; TCRdb's copy has only in-frame clones and lacks some. The sample lists approximately 150,000 clones, roughly 88% occurring once. Here the sequenced sample was peripheral blood, taken 28 days after the second AZD1222 dose. The receptor source for this set is an adult who received the AZD1222 COVID-19 vaccine.

This clone was seen more than once but under ten times. The chain recombines TRBV5-1 with TRBJ1-2; 8 nucleotides match TRBD1. J was trimmed by 5 bases and V by 0 bases; bases with no gene match: 3. The CDR3 consists of 14 residues. Per the germline V gene, CDR1 is SGHRS and CDR2 is YFSETQ. The chain's CDR3 is CASSLGRGPYGYTF. The DNA for the CDR3 is TGCGCCAGCAGCTTGGGCAGGGGGCCTTATGGCTACACCTTC.

The gene calls are TRBV9 and TRBJ1-1; TRBD1 is a possible D gene (6 bases). The CDR3 extends over 15 amino acids. The V gene lost 4 bases and the J gene lost 6 bases, with 19 bases spanning the gap. Germline CDR1 SGDLS, CDR2 YYNGEE. CDR3: CASSKTGQVLSEAFF. The CDR3 DNA reads TGTGCCAGCAGCAAAACAGGGCAGGTTCTCTCTGAAGCTTTCTTT.

About this clone: A read error may produce the germline difference seen at one junction end. V and J are TRBV27 and TRBJ1-2; D is perhaps TRBD1 (6 bases). CDR3 length equals 16 residues. Germline CDR1 MNHEY, CDR2 SMNVEV (reference sequence). DNA for the CDR3: TGTGCCAGCAGTTCAAAACCTGCAGGGGTTAACAATGGCTACACCTTC. Translated, it gives CASSSKPAGVNNGYTF.

The rearrangement links TRBV27 to TRBJ1-1, with D uncertain. This CDR3 comprises 15 residues. CDR1 and CDR2 from the germline V gene are MNHEY and SMNVEV (reference sequence). The V and J ends lost 3 bases and 0 bases respectively, with 11 bases between them. CDR3 coding DNA: TGTGCCAGCAGTTTTGAAAATACTATGAACACTGAAGCTTTCTTT. The encoded protein is CASSFENTMNTEAFF.

The V gene is TRBV7-9, the J gene TRBJ1-3, with D hard to call. Trimming took off 5 bases at V and 3 bases at J, with 5 bases between the two ends. The CDR3 has 12 residues. The germline V gene has CDR1 SEHNR and CDR2 FQNEAQ (reference sequence). The CDR3 loop is CASSPNGNTIYF. The CDR3 DNA reads as TGTGCCAGCAGCCCGAATGGAAACACCATATATTTT.

This clone is a singleton in its sample. The J gene is TRBJ1-4, the V gene TRBV5-5; D not resolved. V lost 2 bases, J lost 7 bases, and 15 bases lay in between. The CDR3 extends over 15 amino acids. Germline assignment: CDR1 SGHKS and CDR2 YYEKEE (reference sequence). CDR3 sequence reads: CASSFKRAVGEKLFF. The DNA for the CDR3 is TGTGCCAGCAGCTTTAAAAGGGCAGTTGGTGAAAAACTGTTTTTT.

This chain uses TRBV3-1 (or the pseudogene TRBV3-2) with TRBJ1-3, with a possible D match to TRBD1 (5 bases). Germline CDR1 LGHDT, CDR2 YNNKEL (reference sequence). The V end was cut by 2 bases, the J end by 1 base, with 9 bases between. The CDR3 totals 15 residues. The CDR3 is CASSQWGKSGNTIYF. The CDR3 DNA follows: TGTGCCAGCAGCCAATGGGGGAAATCTGGAAACACCATATATTTT.

The genes are TRBV15 and TRBJ1-3, with D uncertain. The CDR3 is 17 residues long. The germline gives CDR1 LNHNV, CDR2 YYDKDF (reference sequence). V was trimmed by 3 bases and J by 1 base, leaving 16 bases between them. This CDR3 reads CATSSGPLRRSGNTIYF. The CDR3 DNA reads as TGTGCCACCAGCAGCGGCCCTCTCCGAAGGTCTGGAAACACCATATATTTT. The variable domain in full, with the rest retrieved from reference TRBV15 and TRBJ1-3, is DAMVIQNPRYQVTQFGKPVTLSCSQTLNHNVMYWYQQKSSQAPKLLFHYYDKDFNNEADTPDNFQSRRPNTSFCFLDIRSPGLGDTAMYLCATSSGPLRRSGNTIYFGEGSWLTVV.

This CDR3 is CASSLDMEDEQFF. The CDR3 bases are TGTGCCAGCAGCTTAGACATGGAGGATGAGCAGTTCTTC. The chain employs TRBV11-3 and TRBJ2-1; weak D call: TRBD2 (5 bases). There are 13 residues in the CDR3. Trimming shortened V by 0 bases and J by 8 bases, and 8 bases separated the two germline ends. Germline CDR1 reads SGHNT; CDR2 reads YENEEA.

The chain links TRBV6-1 to TRBJ1-2; D is undetermined. The CDR3 spans 12 residues. The germline gives CDR1 MNHNS, CDR2 SASEGT. With 2 bases removed from V and 3 bases from J, the gap between germline ends came to 4 bases. The CDR3 DNA follows: TGTGCCAGCAGTGAATCCGACTATGGCTACACCTTC. Translated, it gives CASSESDYGYTF.

The chain uses TRBV7-9 and TRBJ2-5; D is uncertain. Germline CDR1 and CDR2: SEHNR and FQNEAQ (reference sequence). Trimming removed 8 bases at V and 5 bases at J, with 9 bases between. The CDR3 consists of 11 residues. This chain's CDR3 is CASANGETQYF. The CDR3 region has the DNA TGTGCCAGCGCGAATGGGGAGACCCAGTACTTC.

The V gene is TRBV6-5, the J gene TRBJ1-2; the match to TRBD1 covers 8 bases. V shed 10 bases, J shed 7 bases, and the junction held 8 bases outside the gene matches. Germline V gives CDR1 MNHEY, CDR2 SVGAGI. The CDR3 runs to 12 residues. The CDR3 bases are TGTGCCACCCCAGGGGGCGGAGGTGGCTACACCTTC. This codes for CATPGGGGGYTF.

The chain carries TRBV28 and TRBJ1-5; D unclear. The germline V gene has CDR1 MDHEN and CDR2 SYDVKM. This CDR3 comprises 12 residues. Trimming cost V 1 base and J 16 bases, with 14 bases left between them. The CDR3 here is CASSLSPSSEHF. The CDR3 DNA follows: TGTGCCAGCAGTTTATCCCCCAGTTCCGAACATTTT.